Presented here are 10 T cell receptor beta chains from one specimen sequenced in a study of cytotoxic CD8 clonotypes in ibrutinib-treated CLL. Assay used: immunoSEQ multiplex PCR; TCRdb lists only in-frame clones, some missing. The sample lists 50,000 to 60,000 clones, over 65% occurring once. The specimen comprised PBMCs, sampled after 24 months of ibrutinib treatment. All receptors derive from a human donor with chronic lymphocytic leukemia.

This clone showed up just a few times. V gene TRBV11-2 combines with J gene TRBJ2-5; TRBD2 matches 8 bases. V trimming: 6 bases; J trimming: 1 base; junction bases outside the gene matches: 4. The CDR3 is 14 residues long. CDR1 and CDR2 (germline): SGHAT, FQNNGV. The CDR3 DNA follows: TGTGCCAGCAGATACGGACTAGCCCAAGAGACCCAGTACTTC. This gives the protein CASRYGLAQETQYF.

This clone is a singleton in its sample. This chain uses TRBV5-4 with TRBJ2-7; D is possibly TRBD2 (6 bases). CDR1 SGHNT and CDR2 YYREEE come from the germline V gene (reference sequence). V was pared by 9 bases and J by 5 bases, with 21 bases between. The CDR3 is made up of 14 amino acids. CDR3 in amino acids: CATKSGDQFHEQYF. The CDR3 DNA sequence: TGTGCCACCAAGTCGGGAGATCAGTTCCACGAGCAGTACTTC.

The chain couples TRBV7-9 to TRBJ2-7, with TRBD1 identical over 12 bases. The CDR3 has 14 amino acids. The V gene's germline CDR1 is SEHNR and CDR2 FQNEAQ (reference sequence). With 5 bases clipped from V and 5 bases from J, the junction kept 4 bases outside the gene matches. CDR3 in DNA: TGTGCCAGCAGCCCTAGGGACAGGGGGCACGAGCAGTACTTC. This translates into CASSPRDRGHEQYF.

CDR3 sequence (DNA): TGTGCCACTGCCCAGGGGGGAAACGAGCAGTACTTC. Protein: CATAQGGNEQYF. This chain connects TRBV2 to TRBJ2-7; D might be TRBD1 (7 bases). V lost 10 bases to trimming and J lost 5 bases, with 15 bases between them. This CDR3 is 12 amino acids long. Germline CDR1 is SNHLY and CDR2 is FYNNEI. Combining the CDR3 with reference TRBV2 and TRBJ2-7 gives the whole variable domain EPEVTQTPSHQVTQMGQEVILRCVPISNHLYFYWYRQILGQKVEFLVSFYNNEISEKSEIFDDQFSVERPDGSNFTLKIRSTKLEDSAMYFCATAQGGNEQYFGPGTRLTVT.

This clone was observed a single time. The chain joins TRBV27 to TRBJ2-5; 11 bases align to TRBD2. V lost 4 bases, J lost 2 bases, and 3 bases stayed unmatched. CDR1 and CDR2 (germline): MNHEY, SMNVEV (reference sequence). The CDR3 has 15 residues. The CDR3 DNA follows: TGTGCCAGCAGTTCTGGGACTAGCGGACAAGAGACCCAGTACTTC. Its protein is CASSSGTSGQETQYF.

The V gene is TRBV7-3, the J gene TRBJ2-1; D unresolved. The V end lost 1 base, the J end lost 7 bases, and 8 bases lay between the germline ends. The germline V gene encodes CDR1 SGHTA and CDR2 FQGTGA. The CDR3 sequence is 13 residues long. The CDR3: CASSLSVGNEQFF. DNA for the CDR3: TGTGCCAGCAGCTTAAGTGTTGGGAATGAGCAGTTCTTC.

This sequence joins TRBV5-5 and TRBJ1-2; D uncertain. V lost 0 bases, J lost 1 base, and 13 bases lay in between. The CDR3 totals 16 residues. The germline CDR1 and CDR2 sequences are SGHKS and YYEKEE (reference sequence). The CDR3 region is CASSLEGGRVNYGYTF. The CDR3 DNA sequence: TGTGCCAGCAGCTTGGAGGGCGGAAGGGTTAACTATGGCTACACCTTC.

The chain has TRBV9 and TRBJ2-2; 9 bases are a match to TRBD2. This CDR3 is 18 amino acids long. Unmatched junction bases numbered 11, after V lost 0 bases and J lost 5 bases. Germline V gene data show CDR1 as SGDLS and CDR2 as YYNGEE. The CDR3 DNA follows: TGTGCCAGCAGCGTAGGCGGGGGGGGACCCCTCGATACCGGGGAGCTGTTTTTT. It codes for CASSVGGGGPLDTGELFF.

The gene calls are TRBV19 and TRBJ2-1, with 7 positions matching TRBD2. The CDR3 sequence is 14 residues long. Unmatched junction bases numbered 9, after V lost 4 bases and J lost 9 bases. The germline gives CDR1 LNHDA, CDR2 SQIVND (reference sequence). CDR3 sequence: CASSRSGIQGEQFF. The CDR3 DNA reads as TGTGCCAGTAGTAGGAGCGGGATTCAGGGTGAGCAGTTCTTC.

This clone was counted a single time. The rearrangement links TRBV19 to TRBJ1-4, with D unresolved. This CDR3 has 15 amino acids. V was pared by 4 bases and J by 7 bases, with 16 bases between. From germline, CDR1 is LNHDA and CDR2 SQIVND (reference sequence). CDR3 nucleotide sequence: TGTGCCAGTAGTACCCCAGGAGGGCGAGGTGAAAAACTGTTTTTT. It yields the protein CASSTPGGRGEKLFF.